The T cell receptor (beta chain) described here comes from a study of shared clonotypes between healthy human individuals. An even split of each subset's genomic DNA across several immunoSEQ plates was performed. Roughly 27,000 T cell genomes, or around 200 ng DNA, went into the sorted-subset replicate PCRs. Profiling relied on immunoSEQ multiplex PCR, and the TCRdb table lists in-frame clones only, not all of them. The table lists about 2 million clones, 85% to 95% of them singletons. CD4+ cells were split into CD45RA+ naive and CD45RA-negative memory subsets. Germline CDR1 is LGHNA and CDR2 is YSLEER. The CDR3 contains 17 residues. V was shortened by 4 bases and J by 2 bases, with 21 bases between the two germline ends.

The sample taken for sequencing was naive CD4+ T cells sorted from blood. The sample's subset: CD45RA+ positively selected. This clonotype was sampled from a man aged 18-30 years in good health. The rearrangement links TRBV4-3 to TRBJ2-7, with unresolved D. CDR3 in amino acids: CASSLNGGSLDPYEQYF. The CDR3 DNA follows: TGCGCCAGCAGCCTCAACGGTGGCAGCCTGGACCCCTACGAGCAGTACTTC.